The 27 T cell receptor beta chains reported below all come from one sample, sequenced in a study of blood T cell repertoires in COVID-19 (dated by TCRdb to between 2020 and 2021). Library preparation was by the immunoSEQ multiplex PCR assay. In TCRdb, the immuneACCESS table is reduced to in-frame sequences with V and J assigned. These tables do not hold every clone; where another copy was compared, an unresolved V gene accounts for under half, and the others remain unexplained. Across this sample there are about 59,000 clones, with almost 80% seen only once. Approximately 12% of the sample is taken by the ten largest. The source material was peripheral blood. The source is an older man with acute or convalescent COVID-19.

The table lists this clone with a count of one. V usage is TRBV19 and J usage is TRBJ1-1; 10 nucleotides align to TRBD1. Germline assignment: CDR1 LNHDA and CDR2 SQIVND (reference sequence). V shed 9 bases, J shed 0 bases, and the junction held 4 bases outside the gene matches. The CDR3 is 14 residues long. The CDR3 DNA reads as TGTGCCAGCTTAGACAGGGGGCTGAACACTGAAGCTTTCTTT. Its translation is CASLDRGLNTEAFF.

The V gene is TRBV18, the J gene TRBJ1-5, with TRBD1 matching over 8 bases. This CDR3 has 16 amino acids. Germline V CDR1 and CDR2: KGHSH, LQKENI. J gave up 5 bases and V 3 bases, and 9 bases lay outside the gene matches. The CDR3 here is CASSPPGGSFDQPQHF. The CDR3 DNA is TGTGCCAGCTCACCGCCAGGGGGCTCGTTCGATCAGCCCCAGCATTTT.

The table lists this clone with a count of one. The chain employs TRBV5-1 and TRBJ2-7, with TRBD1 identical over 7 bases. CDR1 and CDR2 (germline): SGHRS, YFSETQ. Trimming cost V 0 bases and J 5 bases; bases outside gene matches: 11. The CDR3 runs to 16 residues. Here the CDR3 reads CASSLGQGAGKNEQYF. Written as DNA, the CDR3 is TGCGCCAGCAGCTTGGGACAGGGTGCAGGAAAAAACGAGCAGTACTTC.

J is TRBJ2-2 and V is TRBV5-1, with D perhaps matching TRBD2 (7 bases). The CDR3 contains 15 residues. Germline values: CDR1 SGHRS, CDR2 YFSETQ. V shed 4 bases and J shed 4 bases, with 14 bases lying between them. CDR3 sequence reads: CASSQLRGGTGELFF. CDR3 in DNA: TGCGCCAGCAGCCAGCTAAGGGGGGGCACCGGGGAGCTGTTTTTT.

The genes are TRBV11-1 and TRBJ1-1, with 8 positions matching TRBD1. The CDR3 has 14 amino acids. V shed 5 bases, J shed 3 bases, and the junction held 5 bases outside the gene matches. The germline gives CDR1 SGHAT, CDR2 FQDESV (reference sequence). The CDR3 loop is CASSQDRVDTEAFF. CDR3 DNA sequence: TGTGCCAGCAGCCAGGACAGGGTGGACACTGAAGCTTTCTTT.

The chain combines TRBV7-9 with TRBJ2-7; D is undetermined. The CDR3 is made up of 11 amino acids. Trimming left V 7 bases short and J 3 bases short, with 7 bases between. The germline gives CDR1 SEHNR, CDR2 FQNEAQ (reference sequence). The DNA of the CDR3 is TGTGCCAGCACCATCAACTACGAGCAGTACTTC. Amino acid sequence: CASTINYEQYF.

The J gene is TRBJ2-3, the V gene TRBV7-3, with D unresolved. The CDR3 has 18 amino acids. CDR1 and CDR2 from the germline V gene are SGHTA and FQGTGA. Trimming removed 1 base at V and 0 bases at J, with 17 bases between. CDR3: CASSLRPTGSASTDTQYF. Here the CDR3 DNA reads TGTGCCAGCAGCTTAAGACCAACTGGAAGCGCTAGCACAGATACGCAGTATTTT.

The gene calls are TRBV2 and TRBJ2-3, with 8 bases fitting TRBD2. The CDR3 sequence is 14 residues long. The germline gives CDR1 SNHLY, CDR2 FYNNEI. Unmatched junction bases numbered 7, after V lost 8 bases and J lost 3 bases. Here the CDR3 DNA reads TGTGCCAGCCAGCGGGAGAGTTGGACAGATACGCAGTATTTT. Protein product: CASQRESWTDTQYF.

The J gene is TRBJ1-1, the V gene TRBV5-1; 9 bases agree with TRBD1. CDR3 length equals 16 residues. Germline trimming cut 4 bases from V and 0 bases from J; bases unmatched to any gene: 7. Germline CDR1 is SGHRS and CDR2 is YFSETQ. The CDR3 loop reads CASSAGTGRVNTEAFF. CDR3 nucleotide sequence: TGCGCCAGCAGCGCAGGGACAGGGCGGGTGAACACTGAAGCTTTCTTT.

The rearrangement joins TRBV5-1 to TRBJ2-7; 12 bases are shared with TRBD1. The CDR3 runs 14 residues. Germline V CDR1 and CDR2: SGHRS, YFSETQ. J gave up 7 bases and V 4 bases, and 6 bases lay outside the gene matches. In DNA, the CDR3 is TGCGCCAGCAGCCAGGGACAGGGGGCGAGAGAGCAGTACTTC. It specifies CASSQGQGAREQYF.

This chain joins TRBV11-3 and TRBJ2-1; TRBD2 is a possible D gene (5 bases). The CDR3 is 15 amino acids. Per germline, CDR1 SGHNT and CDR2 YENEEA. V was pared by 5 bases and J by 4 bases, with 15 bases between. CDR3 loop: CASSAAPLVYNEQFF. For the CDR3, the DNA is TGTGCCAGCAGCGCAGCACCACTAGTGTACAATGAGCAGTTCTTC.

This chain joins TRBV5-6 and TRBJ1-6; D uncertain. Germline V CDR1 and CDR2: SGHDT, YYEEEE. V was cut by 2 bases and J by 9 bases, with 12 bases left in between. CDR3 size: 14 residues. CDR3 nucleotides: TGTGCCAGCAGCTTACGAGGCCTCAGTTCACCCCTCCACTTT. It specifies CASSLRGLSSPLHF.

The chain is built from TRBV7-6 and TRBJ1-3, with 7 positions matching TRBD1. The CDR3 runs to 16 residues. V shed 5 bases, J shed 0 bases, and the junction held 7 bases outside the gene matches. CDR1 is SGHVS, CDR2 FNYEAQ, per germline. The DNA of the CDR3 is TGTGCCAGCAGCCCAAGGACAGGTAGCTCTGGAAACACCATATATTTT. This encodes CASSPRTGSSGNTIYF.

V gene TRBV9 combines with J gene TRBJ1-6; D remains ambiguous. With 3 bases removed from V and 5 bases from J, the gap between germline ends came to 12 bases. CDR1 and CDR2 (germline): SGDLS, YYNGEE. This CDR3 region has 15 residues. The CDR3 is CASSAYPTDNSPLHF. The CDR3, as DNA: TGTGCCAGCAGCGCCTACCCCACGGATAATTCACCCCTCCACTTT.

This sequence joins TRBV19 and TRBJ2-7; no firm D call. V lost 3 bases and J 1 base, leaving 7 bases between the germline ends. The CDR3 sequence is 13 residues long. Germline CDR1 LNHDA, CDR2 SQIVND (reference sequence). This chain's CDR3 is CASSMAGSYEQYF. The DNA of the CDR3 is TGTGCCAGTAGTATGGCAGGTTCCTACGAGCAGTACTTC.

V and J are TRBV24-1 and TRBJ1-2, with 11 bases identical to TRBD1. CDR3 length: 17 residues. J lost 0 bases, V lost 6 bases, and 8 bases had no gene match. Germline V gene lookup returns CDR1 KGHDR and CDR2 SFDVKD. CDR3 protein: CATSPAGQGAANYGYTF. The CDR3 DNA reads TGTGCCACCAGTCCCGCAGGACAGGGGGCGGCTAACTATGGCTACACCTTC.

The V gene is TRBV30, the J gene TRBJ2-1, with TRBD2 matching 8 bases. With 0 bases clipped from V and 0 bases from J, the junction kept 16 bases outside the gene matches. The germline V gene encodes CDR1 GTSNPN and CDR2 SVGIG (reference sequence). The CDR3 totals 20 residues. The CDR3 spells CAWSVQWGRVSGSSYNEQFF. The CDR3 DNA reads as TGTGCCTGGAGTGTACAGTGGGGCAGGGTAAGCGGGAGCTCCTACAATGAGCAGTTCTTC.

The V gene is TRBV6-5, the J gene TRBJ1-5; 9 positions match TRBD1. CDR3 length: 15 amino acids. Germline CDR1 and CDR2: MNHEY and SVGAGI. The trim removed 5 bases at V and 10 bases at J, leaving 12 bases unmatched. The CDR3, as DNA: TGTGCCAGCAGTCCGGAGGACAGGGGCGCTGGTCCCCAGCATTTT. Translated, it gives CASSPEDRGAGPQHF.

V gene TRBV5-5 combines with J gene TRBJ2-1, with TRBD2 identical over 7 bases. CDR3 length: 16 residues. CDR1 and CDR2 from the germline V gene are SGHKS and YYEKEE (reference sequence). With V trimmed by 0 bases and J by 2 bases, 5 bases remained unmatched. CDR3 amino acids: CASSLEAGVAYNEQFF. The CDR3 DNA reads TGTGCCAGCAGCTTGGAGGCGGGAGTCGCCTACAATGAGCAGTTCTTC.

The J gene is TRBJ2-7, the V gene TRBV11-1; no clear D. CDR3 length equals 13 residues. Deletions cut 5 bases from V and 4 bases from J, with 12 bases between. The germline gives CDR1 SGHAT, CDR2 FQDESV (reference sequence). The CDR3 DNA sequence: TGTGCCAGCAGCCGAAGCAAAAAGTACGAGCAGTACTTC. This codes for CASSRSKKYEQYF.

The V and J genes are TRBV3-1 (or the pseudogene TRBV3-2) and TRBJ1-1; maybe TRBD1 (5 bases). CDR3 length: 13 amino acids. Germline loops: CDR1 LGHDT, CDR2 YNNKEL (reference sequence). Trimming left V 0 bases short and J 4 bases short, with 6 bases between. The CDR3 is CASSQEGVTEAFF. The DNA for the CDR3 is TGTGCCAGCAGCCAAGAAGGGGTCACTGAAGCTTTCTTT.

The chain links TRBV5-5 to TRBJ1-5; 9 bases agree with TRBD1. CDR3 length: 15 residues. Germline-derived CDR1 and CDR2 are SGHKS and YYEKEE (reference sequence). Losses at the gene ends were 4 bases for V and 5 bases for J; bases not matched to a gene: 7. CDR3 nucleotides: TGTGCCAGCAGCGATACGACAGGGGGAGATCAGCCCCAGCATTTT. Translation: CASSDTTGGDQPQHF.

The chain is built from TRBV4-1 and TRBJ2-7, with TRBD1 matching over 9 bases. This CDR3 has 16 residues. V trimming: 0 bases; J trimming: 4 bases; junction bases outside the gene matches: 7. Germline values: CDR1 MGHRA, CDR2 YSYEKL. The CDR3 nucleotides read TGCGCCAGCAGCCAAGACTCCGGGACAGGGAGGTACGAGCAGTACTTC. It specifies CASSQDSGTGRYEQYF.

The rearrangement joins TRBV11-3 to TRBJ2-1; 10 bases align to TRBD2. The CDR3 spans 16 residues. Germline V lookup: CDR1 SGHNT, CDR2 YENEEA. The J segment lost 12 bases and the V segment lost 1 base, leaving 12 bases of the junction unmatched. The chain's CDR3 is CASSLGGLAGEGGQFF. CDR3 in DNA: TGTGCCAGCAGCTTAGGGGGTCTAGCGGGAGAAGGAGGGCAGTTCTTC.

The V gene is TRBV12-5, the J gene TRBJ1-4; 7 nucleotides line up with TRBD1. Germline CDR1 is LGHNT and CDR2 is FRNRAP. The CDR3 consists of 15 residues. Germline trimming cut 5 bases from V and 3 bases from J; bases unmatched to any gene: 6. CDR3 loop: CASGGTTGPNEKLFF. In DNA, the CDR3 is TGTGCTAGTGGTGGAACGACAGGGCCTAATGAAAAACTGTTTTTT.

The V and J genes are TRBV5-1 and TRBJ2-3; 10 bases are shared with TRBD2. The junction had 14 bases not matched to a gene; V was cut back by 5 bases and J by 5 bases. Germline V gene lookup returns CDR1 SGHRS and CDR2 YFSETQ. The CDR3 has 17 amino acids. The CDR3 loop is CASRQSGTSGTKDTQYF. The CDR3 DNA is TGCGCCAGCAGACAATCCGGTACTAGCGGGACGAAAGATACGCAGTATTTT.

The chain uses TRBV6-1 and TRBJ1-3; D ambiguous. Germline loops: CDR1 MNHNS, CDR2 SASEGT. Deletions cut 1 base from V and 0 bases from J, with 7 bases between. There are 15 residues in the CDR3. CDR3 loop: CASSEGFYSGNTIYF. CDR3 nucleotides: TGTGCCAGCAGTGAAGGGTTCTACTCTGGAAACACCATATATTTT.